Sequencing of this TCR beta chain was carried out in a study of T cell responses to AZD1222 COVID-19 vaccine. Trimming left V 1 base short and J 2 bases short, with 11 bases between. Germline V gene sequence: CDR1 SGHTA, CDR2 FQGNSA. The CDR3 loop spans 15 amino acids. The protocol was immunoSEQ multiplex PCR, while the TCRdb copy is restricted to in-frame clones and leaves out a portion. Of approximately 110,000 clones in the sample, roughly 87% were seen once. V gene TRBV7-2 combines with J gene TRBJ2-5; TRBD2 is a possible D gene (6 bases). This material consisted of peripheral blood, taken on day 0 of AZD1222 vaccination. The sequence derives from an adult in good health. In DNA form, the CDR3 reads TGTGCCAGCAGCTTAGGGGCAGGGACTCAAGAGACCCAGTACTTC. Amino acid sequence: CASSLGAGTQETQYF.